This is a list of T cell receptor beta chains from one sample in a study of blood T cell repertoires in COVID-19. This table comes from immunoSEQ multiplex PCR, and its TCRdb copy is limited to in-frame clones, with some not included. The data show about 230,000 clones, with just over 85% seen just once and roughly 10% held by the top ten. What was sequenced was peripheral blood. The receptors shown here come from a man aged 50 or older with COVID-19, enrolled during active disease. Both conserved end residues are part of each CDR3. The order of the fields is D gene, clone size, CDR3 length, J gene, V gene, CDR3 DNA, CDR3 protein. The D gene is left open where the match is weak. The size of a clone is reported for some rows only, either as once, few or many, or as a class for expanded clones.

d_gene: -; abundance: -; len: 15; j_gene: TRBJ1-5; v_gene: TRBV6-2/TRBV6-3; CDR3nt: TGTGCCAGCAGTTACCGGACAGCCAGCAATCAGCCCCAGCATTTT; CDR3aa: CASSYRTASNQPQHF
d_gene: TRBD1; abundance: -; len: 16; j_gene: TRBJ2-5; v_gene: TRBV5-6; CDR3nt: TGTGCCAGCAGCCTCTCAAACAGGGGCCAGGGGGAGACCCAGTACTTC; CDR3aa: CASSLSNRGQGETQYF
d_gene: TRBD2; abundance: -; len: 15; j_gene: TRBJ2-1; v_gene: TRBV5-8; CDR3nt: TGTGCCAGCAGCTTGGTACTAGCGGGCGGGCATGAGCAGTTCTTC; CDR3aa: CASSLVLAGGHEQFF
d_gene: TRBD1; abundance: -; len: 15; j_gene: TRBJ1-4; v_gene: TRBV19; CDR3nt: TGTGCCAGTACCAGACAGGGTTCAACTAATGAAAAACTGTTTTTT; CDR3aa: CASTRQGSTNEKLFF
d_gene: TRBD1; abundance: once; len: 15; j_gene: TRBJ1-5; v_gene: TRBV5-6; CDR3nt: TGTGCCAGCAGCGCAAACAGGGGGAGCAATCAGCCCCAGCATTTT; CDR3aa: CASSANRGSNQPQHF
d_gene: TRBD1; abundance: once; len: 14; j_gene: TRBJ2-7; v_gene: TRBV28; CDR3nt: TGTGCCAGCAGTTCGACAGGGTATTCCTACGAGCAGTACTTC; CDR3aa: CASSSTGYSYEQYF
d_gene: -; abundance: -; len: 17; j_gene: TRBJ1-6; v_gene: TRBV27; CDR3nt: -; CDR3aa: CASSLSLRGSYNSPLHF
d_gene: -; abundance: -; len: 15; j_gene: TRBJ2-2; v_gene: TRBV10-3; CDR3nt: TGTGCCATCACTAAAAGCGTACTGAACACCGGGGAGCTGTTTTTT; CDR3aa: CAITKSVLNTGELFF
d_gene: -; abundance: -; len: 15; j_gene: TRBJ2-3; v_gene: TRBV18; CDR3nt: TGTGCCAGCTCACCCGGGACTCTGGGGACAGATACGCAGTATTTT; CDR3aa: CASSPGTLGTDTQYF
d_gene: TRBD1; abundance: -; len: 17; j_gene: TRBJ1-5; v_gene: TRBV19; CDR3nt: TGTGCCAGTAGTATAGTCGGACAGGGTCTGAACGATCAGCCCCAGCATTTT; CDR3aa: CASSIVGQGLNDQPQHF
d_gene: -; abundance: -; len: 18; j_gene: TRBJ2-3; v_gene: TRBV21-1; CDR3nt: TGTGCCAGCAGCAAATACGGTCTCGCGGGAGCGGGGGATCTTACGCAGTATTTT; CDR3aa: CASSKYGLAGAGDLTQYF
d_gene: TRBD1; abundance: -; len: 14; j_gene: TRBJ2-7; v_gene: TRBV5-1; CDR3nt: TGCGCCAGCAGCTCCCGGCAGGGGGCTCACGAGCAGTACTTC; CDR3aa: CASSSRQGAHEQYF
d_gene: TRBD1; abundance: -; len: 15; j_gene: TRBJ2-7; v_gene: TRBV7-2; CDR3nt: TGTGCCAGCAGCCTGGGGACAGGGGGCTTGAACGAGCAGTACTTC; CDR3aa: CASSLGTGGLNEQYF
d_gene: TRBD2; abundance: -; len: 17; j_gene: TRBJ2-5; v_gene: TRBV7-2; CDR3nt: TGTGCCAGCAGCTTAGGGGGGGGTACCTTCGGTCGAGAGACCCAGTACTTC; CDR3aa: CASSLGGGTFGRETQYF
d_gene: TRBD1; abundance: -; len: 16; j_gene: TRBJ1-5; v_gene: TRBV19; CDR3nt: TGTGCCAGTAGTAGGCGACAGGGGGATAGCAATCAGCCCCAGCATTTT; CDR3aa: CASSRRQGDSNQPQHF
d_gene: TRBD1; abundance: -; len: 15; j_gene: TRBJ1-1; v_gene: TRBV19; CDR3nt: TGTGCCAGTAGTGGGGACAGTACCTTGAACACTGAAGCTTTCTTT; CDR3aa: CASSGDSTLNTEAFF
d_gene: TRBD2; abundance: -; len: 17; j_gene: TRBJ2-1; v_gene: TRBV5-1; CDR3nt: TGCGCCAGCAGCCTCGGGACTAGCGGGAGTTTGTACAATGAGCAGTTCTTC; CDR3aa: CASSLGTSGSLYNEQFF
d_gene: -; abundance: -; len: 17; j_gene: TRBJ2-4; v_gene: TRBV5-1; CDR3nt: TGCGCCAGCAGCTTGCACCGGGGACTGGGGGCCAAAAACATTCAGTACTTC; CDR3aa: CASSLHRGLGAKNIQYF
d_gene: -; abundance: -; len: 16; j_gene: TRBJ1-2; v_gene: TRBV6-5; CDR3nt: TGTGCCAGCAGTTACCGATGGTTACAGACCGCCTATGGCTACACCTTC; CDR3aa: CASSYRWLQTAYGYTF
d_gene: -; abundance: once; len: 14; j_gene: TRBJ2-7; v_gene: TRBV9; CDR3nt: TGTGCCAGCAGCGCCGGGACCGGCGGGATCGAGCAGTACTTC; CDR3aa: CASSAGTGGIEQYF
d_gene: TRBD1; abundance: once; len: 16; j_gene: TRBJ2-3; v_gene: TRBV19; CDR3nt: TGTGCCAGTAGTCCACCCCGGACAGGGGGCACGGATACGCAGTATTTT; CDR3aa: CASSPPRTGGTDTQYF
d_gene: -; abundance: -; len: 13; j_gene: TRBJ1-1; v_gene: TRBV13; CDR3nt: TGTGCCAGCAGCTTAACAGGGTTCCCTGAAGCTTTCTTT; CDR3aa: CASSLTGFPEAFF
d_gene: TRBD1; abundance: -; len: 16; j_gene: TRBJ2-2; v_gene: TRBV7-8; CDR3nt: TGTGCCAGCAGCTTATTCGAGGGACAGGGTGCCGGGGAGCTGTTTTTT; CDR3aa: CASSLFEGQGAGELFF
d_gene: TRBD1; abundance: -; len: 13; j_gene: TRBJ2-2; v_gene: TRBV24-1; CDR3nt: TGTGCCACCCAGGGGGCGCTGACCGGGGAGCTGTTTTTT; CDR3aa: CATQGALTGELFF
d_gene: -; abundance: few; len: 12; j_gene: TRBJ2-7; v_gene: TRBV3-1/TRBV3-2; CDR3nt: TGTGCCAGCAGCGCCAGCTCCTACGAGCAGTACTTC; CDR3aa: CASSASSYEQYF
d_gene: -; abundance: -; len: 15; j_gene: TRBJ2-7; v_gene: TRBV6-5; CDR3nt: TGTGCCAGCAGTTACACACAGGGGAGGTTCTACGAGCAGTACTTC; CDR3aa: CASSYTQGRFYEQYF
d_gene: TRBD2; abundance: once; len: 16; j_gene: TRBJ2-7; v_gene: TRBV4-1; CDR3nt: TGCGCCAGCAGCCAGCCAACCAGGATGGCGGGGGGGCCGCTGTACTTC; CDR3aa: CASSQPTRMAGGPLYF
d_gene: TRBD1; abundance: -; len: 17; j_gene: TRBJ2-6; v_gene: TRBV27; CDR3nt: TGTGCCAGCAGTCCCCAAGGGGGCATATCTGGGGCCAACGTCCTGACTTTC; CDR3aa: CASSPQGGISGANVLTF
d_gene: TRBD1; abundance: -; len: 14; j_gene: TRBJ2-7; v_gene: TRBV7-8; CDR3nt: TGTGCCAGCAGCTCCGAAGGGGGCTACTACGAGCAGTACTTC; CDR3aa: CASSSEGGYYEQYF
d_gene: TRBD2; abundance: -; len: 15; j_gene: TRBJ2-7; v_gene: TRBV11-2; CDR3nt: TGTGCCAGCAGCGAAACTAGCGGAGGCGGCTACGAGCAGTACTTC; CDR3aa: CASSETSGGGYEQYF
d_gene: TRBD1; abundance: -; len: 15; j_gene: TRBJ2-7; v_gene: TRBV28; CDR3nt: TGTGCCAGCAGTCCAGGGACAGGGGGGGCCTACGAGCAGTACTTC; CDR3aa: CASSPGTGGAYEQYF
d_gene: -; abundance: -; len: 16; j_gene: TRBJ2-7; v_gene: TRBV30; CDR3nt: TGTGCCTGGAGCCCCCTCGGGACACCCGAGCGGCACGAGCAGTACTTC; CDR3aa: CAWSPLGTPERHEQYF
d_gene: TRBD2; abundance: -; len: 15; j_gene: TRBJ2-1; v_gene: TRBV4-1; CDR3nt: TGCGCCAGCAGCCCCCTAGCGGGAGGGCGCCCTGAGCAGTTCTTC; CDR3aa: CASSPLAGGRPEQFF
d_gene: -; abundance: -; len: 17; j_gene: TRBJ2-1; v_gene: TRBV6-2/TRBV6-3; CDR3nt: TGTGCCAGCAGTTTACCCCTTGGGAGCGGATACTACAATGAGCAGTTCTTC; CDR3aa: CASSLPLGSGYYNEQFF
d_gene: TRBD1; abundance: -; len: 15; j_gene: TRBJ2-7; v_gene: TRBV18; CDR3nt: TGTGCCAGCTCCCCCGGGACAGGAAACTCCTACGAGCAGTACTTC; CDR3aa: CASSPGTGNSYEQYF
d_gene: TRBD2; abundance: once; len: 14; j_gene: TRBJ2-7; v_gene: TRBV7-2; CDR3nt: TGTGCCAGCAGCTTACTAGCGGGGGACTACGAGCAGTACTTC; CDR3aa: CASSLLAGDYEQYF
d_gene: -; abundance: few; len: 15; j_gene: TRBJ2-2; v_gene: TRBV27; CDR3nt: TGTGCCAGCAGTTTATATGGGGGCGCCCCCGGGGAGCTGTTTTTT; CDR3aa: CASSLYGGAPGELFF